Here is one TCR beta chain with its context. The antigen is unknown. The germline gives CDR1 SGDLS, CDR2 YYNGEE. The CDR3 is 18 residues long. J lost 3 bases, V lost 2 bases, and 12 bases had no gene match. These data belong to a study of beta chain features in type 1 diabetes. Study observations and caveats: The question left open here concerned HLA type influencing TCRB rearrangement. Naive, central memory and Treg TCRB repertoires seemed to resemble each other more closely in patients than they did in healthy donors. Across all four CD4+ subsets, people with type 1 diabetes showed modestly shorter TCRB CDR3s.

Sorting of CD4+ naive, central memory, regulatory and stem cell-like memory cells was performed via CD45RO/CCR7/CD25/CD127/CD95/CD27. Every bit of the isolated RNA underwent reverse transcription, so sequencing read expressed TCRB transcripts. The average read count of naive, central memory and regulatory T cell samples was about 3.3 million. The protocol was immunoSEQ multiplex PCR, while the TCRdb copy is restricted to in-frame clones and leaves out a portion. Found here are 140,000 or so clones, around 13% of them singletons; the top ten hold under 1.5%. Sequenced input: central memory CD4+ T cells from blood. The rearrangement links TRBV9 to TRBJ2-3, with 10 bases that match TRBD2. This TCR came from a man aged 18 to 30 with type 1 diabetes. The CDR3 is CASSVGSGGFLGTDTQYF. The CDR3, as DNA: TGTGCCAGCAGCGTTGGTAGCGGGGGGTTCCTCGGAACAGATACGCAGTATTTT.